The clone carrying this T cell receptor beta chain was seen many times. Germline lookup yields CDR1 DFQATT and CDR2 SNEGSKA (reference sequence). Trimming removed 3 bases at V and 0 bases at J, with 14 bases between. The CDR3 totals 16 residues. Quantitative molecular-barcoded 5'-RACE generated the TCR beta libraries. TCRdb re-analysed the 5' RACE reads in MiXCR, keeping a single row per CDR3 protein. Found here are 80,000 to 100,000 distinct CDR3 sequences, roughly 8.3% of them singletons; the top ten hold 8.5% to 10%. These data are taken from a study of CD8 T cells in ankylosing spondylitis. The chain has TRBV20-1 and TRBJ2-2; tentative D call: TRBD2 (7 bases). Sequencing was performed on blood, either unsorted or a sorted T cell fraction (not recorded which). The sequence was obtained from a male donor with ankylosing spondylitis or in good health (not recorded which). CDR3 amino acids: CSARVKGGTNTGELFF. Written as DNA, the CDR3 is TGCAGTGCTAGGGTGAAGGGGGGGACGAACACCGGGGAGCTGTTTTTT.